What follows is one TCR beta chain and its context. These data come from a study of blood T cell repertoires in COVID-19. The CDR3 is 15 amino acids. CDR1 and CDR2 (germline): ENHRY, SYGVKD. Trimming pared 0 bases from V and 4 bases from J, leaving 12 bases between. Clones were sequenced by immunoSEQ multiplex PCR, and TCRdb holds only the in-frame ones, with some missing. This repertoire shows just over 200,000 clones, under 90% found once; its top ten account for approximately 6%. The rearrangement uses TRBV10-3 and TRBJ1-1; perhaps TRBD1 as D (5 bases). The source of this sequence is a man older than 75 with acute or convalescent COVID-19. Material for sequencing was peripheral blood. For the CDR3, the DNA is TGTGCCATCAGTGAGTCAGGGCAGGGCTTCACTGAAGCTTTCTTT. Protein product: CAISESGQGFTEAFF.